A selection of T cell receptor beta chains follows, all from one sample in a study of shared clonotypes between healthy human individuals. Sequencing used immunoSEQ multiplex PCR; TCRdb keeps in-frame clones, though not all of them. The table includes 2 million to 2.5 million clones, almost 96% detected once. The specimen was naive CD4+ T cells sorted from blood. The receptors were sampled from a man younger than 35 in good health. CDR3s include the opening cysteine and the closing phenylalanine or tryptophan. The D gene is left open where the match is weak. For some rows the clone size is stated as once, few or many, or as a class when expanded; others skip it.

once TRBJ2-1 TRBV27 - TGTGCCAGCAGCTCGGGGAATCTAGGAAACAATGAGCAGTTCTTC CASSSGNLGNNEQFF
- TRBJ1-6 TRBV5-1 - TGCGCCAGCAGCTTAGGGGGGGACTCACCCCTCCACTTT CASSLGGDSPLHF
- TRBJ2-5 TRBV19 - TGTGCCAGTAGTTACGAAGAGACCCAGTACTTC CASSYEETQYF
- TRBJ1-1 TRBV6-6 - TGTGCCAGCGGGGGTAACACTGAAGCTTTCTTT CASGGNTEAFF
- TRBJ2-5 TRBV2 - TGTGCCAGCAACCCCAGCGGAAGGGGAGAGACCCAGTACTTC CASNPSGRGETQYF
- TRBJ2-1 TRBV28 - TGTGCCAGCAGTGCCGGGACATTGTACAATGAGCAGTTCTTC CASSAGTLYNEQFF
- TRBJ2-3 TRBV10-3 - TGTGCCATCAGTGAGTCCCTGGGGGCCTCCACAGATACGCAGTATTTT CAISESLGASTDTQYF
- TRBJ2-1 TRBV5-6 TRBD2 TGTGCCAGCAGCTTGGTGCTAGCGGATGAGCAGTTCTTC CASSLVLADEQFF
- TRBJ2-2 TRBV6-5 - TGTGCCAGCAGTTACGGTCCGGTGAACACCGGGGAGCTGTTTTTT CASSYGPVNTGELFF
- TRBJ1-2 TRBV29-1 - TGCAGCGTTGAACAAGCTAACTATGGCTACACCTTC CSVEQANYGYTF
- TRBJ1-4 TRBV5-6 TRBD1 TGTGCCAGCAGCGCTCAGGGGGCAACTAATGAAAAACTGTTTTTT CASSAQGATNEKLFF
- TRBJ1-6 TRBV2 TRBD1 TGTGCCAGCAGGAAGGACAGGACGGCATCCTATAATTCACCCCTCCACTTT CASRKDRTASYNSPLHF
- TRBJ1-6 TRBV6-1 TRBD1 TGTGCCAGCAGTGCGGACAGGGGGAATAATTCACCCCTCCACTTT CASSADRGNNSPLHF
- TRBJ1-5 TRBV27 - TGTGCCACCCGGGCTCAAGGCAATCAGCCCCAGCATTTT CATRAQGNQPQHF
once TRBJ1-2 TRBV20-1 - TGCAGTGCTAGAGACTTTGGCTACACCTTC CSARDFGYTF
- TRBJ1-6 TRBV7-8 TRBD1 TGTGCCAGCAGCTTAGGGACAGGGATTTTTCCCCTCCACTTT CASSLGTGIFPLHF
- TRBJ2-3 TRBV2 TRBD2 TGTGCCAGCAGTGTCGGCGGGAGGGCCGGGACAGATACGCAGTATTTT CASSVGGRAGTDTQYF
- TRBJ2-3 TRBV10-1 TRBD2 TGCGCCAGCAGTGAGTCAGTCGCGGGGGGCACAGATACGCAGTATTTT CASSESVAGGTDTQYF
- TRBJ2-7 TRBV7-2 TRBD2 TGTGCCAGCAGCCTAGCGGGGATCTACGAGCAGTACTTC CASSLAGIYEQYF
- TRBJ1-2 TRBV6-1 - TGTGCCAGCGTTGACTATGGCTACACCTTC CASVDYGYTF
- TRBJ2-2 TRBV11-2 - TGTGCCAGCATACCCCATGGGAACACCGGGGAGCTGTTTTTT CASIPHGNTGELFF
- TRBJ2-3 TRBV7-9 - TGTGCCAGCAGCCCCGGGACTGCCACTGGTAGCACAGATACGCAGTATTTT CASSPGTATGSTDTQYF
- TRBJ2-5 TRBV6-5 TRBD2 TGTGCCAGCAGGCCGGGGGGTCAAGAGACCCAGTACTTC CASRPGGQETQYF
- TRBJ2-1 TRBV6-5 - TGTGCCAGCAGTTACGGCGGAGGAGGATCGGATGAGCAGTTCTTC CASSYGGGGSDEQFF
- TRBJ1-3 TRBV6-6 - TGTGCCAGCAGTCAGCTCTCAGACACCATATATTTT CASSQLSDTIYF
- TRBJ1-6 TRBV28 TRBD1 TGTGCCAGCAGATTTGGACAGGGTAATTCACCCCTCCACTTT CASRFGQGNSPLHF
- TRBJ2-7 TRBV10-3 - TGTGCCATCAGTGACCGGGCAGACTACGAGCAGTACTTC CAISDRADYEQYF